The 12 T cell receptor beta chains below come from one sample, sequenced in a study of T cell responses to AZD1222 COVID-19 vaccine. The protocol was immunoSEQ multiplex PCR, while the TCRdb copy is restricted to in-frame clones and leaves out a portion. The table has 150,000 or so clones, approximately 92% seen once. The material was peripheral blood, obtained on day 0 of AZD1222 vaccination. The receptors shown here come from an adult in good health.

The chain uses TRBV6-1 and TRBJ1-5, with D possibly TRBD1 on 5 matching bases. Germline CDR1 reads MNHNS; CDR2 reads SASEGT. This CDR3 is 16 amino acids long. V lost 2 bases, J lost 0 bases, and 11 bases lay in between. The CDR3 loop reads CASSEQTVYSNQPQHF. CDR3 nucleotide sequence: TGTGCCAGCAGTGAACAGACAGTTTATAGCAATCAGCCCCAGCATTTT.

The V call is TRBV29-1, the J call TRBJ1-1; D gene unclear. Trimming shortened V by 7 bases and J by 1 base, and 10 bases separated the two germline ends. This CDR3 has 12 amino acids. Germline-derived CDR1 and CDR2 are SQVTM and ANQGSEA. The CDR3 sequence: CSARRENTEAFF. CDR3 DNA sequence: TGCAGCGCCAGGAGAGAGAACACTGAAGCTTTCTTT. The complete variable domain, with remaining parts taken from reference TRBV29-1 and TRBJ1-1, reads SAVISQKPSRDICQRGTSLTIQCQVDSQVTMMFWYRQQPGQSLTLIATANQGSEATYESGFVIDKFPISRPNLTFSTLTVSNMSPEDSSIYLCSARRENTEAFFGQGTRLTVV.

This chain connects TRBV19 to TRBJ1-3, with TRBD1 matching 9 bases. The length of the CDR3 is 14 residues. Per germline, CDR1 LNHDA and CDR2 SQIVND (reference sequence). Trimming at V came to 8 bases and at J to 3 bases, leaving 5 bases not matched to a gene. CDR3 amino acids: CASSQGAGGNTIYF. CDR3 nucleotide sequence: TGTGCCAGTTCACAGGGGGCAGGTGGAAACACCATATATTTT.

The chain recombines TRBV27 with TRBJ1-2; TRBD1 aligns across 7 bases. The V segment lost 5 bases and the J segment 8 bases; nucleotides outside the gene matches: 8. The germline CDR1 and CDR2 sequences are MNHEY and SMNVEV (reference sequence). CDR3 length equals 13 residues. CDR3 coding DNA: TGTGCCAGCAGTCCCGGGAAGGGGGCCGGCTACACCTTC. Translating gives CASSPGKGAGYTF.

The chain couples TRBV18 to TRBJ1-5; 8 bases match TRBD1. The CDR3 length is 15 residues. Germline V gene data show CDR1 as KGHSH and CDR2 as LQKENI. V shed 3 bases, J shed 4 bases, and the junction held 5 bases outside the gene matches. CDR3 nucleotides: TGTGCCAGCTCACCGACAGGGGTCTTAAATCAGCCCCAGCATTTT. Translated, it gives CASSPTGVLNQPQHF. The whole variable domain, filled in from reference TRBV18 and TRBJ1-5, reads NAGVMQNPRHLVRRRGQEARLRCSPMKGHSHVYWYRQLPEEGLKFMVYLQKENIIDESGMPKERFSAEFPKEGPSILRIQQVVRGDSAAYFCASSPTGVLNQPQHFGDGTRLSIL.

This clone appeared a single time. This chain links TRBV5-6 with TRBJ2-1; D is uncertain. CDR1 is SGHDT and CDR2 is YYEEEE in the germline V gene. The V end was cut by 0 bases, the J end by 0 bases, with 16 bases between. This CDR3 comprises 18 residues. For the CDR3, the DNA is TGTGCCAGCAGCTTGGAGCATTCGGATCCGCGCTCCTACAATGAGCAGTTCTTC. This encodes CASSLEHSDPRSYNEQFF.

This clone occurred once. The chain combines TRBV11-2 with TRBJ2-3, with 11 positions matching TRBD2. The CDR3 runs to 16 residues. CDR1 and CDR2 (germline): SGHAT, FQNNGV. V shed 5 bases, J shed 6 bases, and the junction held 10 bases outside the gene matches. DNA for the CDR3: TGTGCCAGCAGCCGACTAGCGGGGCCTACGAGGGATACGCAGTATTTT. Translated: CASSRLAGPTRDTQYF.

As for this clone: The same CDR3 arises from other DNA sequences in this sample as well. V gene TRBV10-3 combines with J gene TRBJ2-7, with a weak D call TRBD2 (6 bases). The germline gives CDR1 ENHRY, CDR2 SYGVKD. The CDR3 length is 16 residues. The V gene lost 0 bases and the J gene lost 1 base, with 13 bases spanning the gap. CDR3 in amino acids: CAISESGSGSSYEQYF. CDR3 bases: TGTGCCATCAGTGAGTCTGGTTCCGGGAGTTCCTACGAGCAGTACTTC.

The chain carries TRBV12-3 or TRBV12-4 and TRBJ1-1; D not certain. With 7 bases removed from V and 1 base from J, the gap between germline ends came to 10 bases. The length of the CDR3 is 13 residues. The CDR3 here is CASTPLENTEAFF. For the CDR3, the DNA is TGTGCCAGCACCCCTTTGGAGAACACTGAAGCTTTCTTT.

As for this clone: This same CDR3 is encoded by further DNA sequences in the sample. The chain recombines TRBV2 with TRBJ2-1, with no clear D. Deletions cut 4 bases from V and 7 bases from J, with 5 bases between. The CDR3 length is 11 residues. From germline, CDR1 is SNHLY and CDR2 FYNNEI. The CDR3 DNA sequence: TGTGCCAGCAGTGTATTTAATGAGCAGTTCTTC. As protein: CASSVFNEQFF. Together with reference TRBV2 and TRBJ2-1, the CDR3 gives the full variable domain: EPEVTQTPSHQVTQMGQEVILRCVPISNHLYFYWYRQILGQKVEFLVSFYNNEISEKSEIFDDQFSVERPDGSNFTLKIRSTKLEDSAMYFCASSVFNEQFFGPGTRLTVL.

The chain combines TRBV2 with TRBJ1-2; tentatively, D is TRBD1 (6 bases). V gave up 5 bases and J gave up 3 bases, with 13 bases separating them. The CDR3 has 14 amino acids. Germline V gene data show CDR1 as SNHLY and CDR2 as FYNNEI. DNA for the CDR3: TGTGCCAGCAGTTACAGGGATCAGGACTATGGCTACACCTTC. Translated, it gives CASSYRDQDYGYTF.

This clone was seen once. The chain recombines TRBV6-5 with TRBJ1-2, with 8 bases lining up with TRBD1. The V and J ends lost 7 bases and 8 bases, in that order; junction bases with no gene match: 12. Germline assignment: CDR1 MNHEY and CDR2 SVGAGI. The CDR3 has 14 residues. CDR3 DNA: TGTGCCAGCATCCAATCCAGGACAGGGAGCGGCTACACCTTC. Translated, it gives CASIQSRTGSGYTF.